The clone carrying this T cell receptor (beta chain) was found many times. The CDR3 loop spans 14 amino acids. CDR1 is MGHRA, CDR2 YSYEKL, per germline. V gave up 3 bases and J gave up 6 bases, with 12 bases separating them. TCRdb reanalysed the 5' RACE reads using MiXCR and keeps one entry per CDR3 protein. The repertoire holds more than 150,000 distinct CDR3 sequences, with around a sixth as singletons. This entry comes from a study of CD8 T cells in ankylosing spondylitis. V gene TRBV4-1 combines with J gene TRBJ2-1; D remains unclear. The receptor's source is a male donor aged 5-29 years with ankylosing spondylitis or in good health (not recorded which). The sample taken for sequencing was blood, either unsorted or a sorted T cell fraction (not recorded which). The CDR3 here is CASSQDATFNEQFF. The CDR3 DNA reads as TGCGCCAGCAGCCAGGATGCTACCTTCAATGAGCAGTTCTTC.